The sequence of this TCR beta chain was determined in a study of blood T cell repertoires in COVID-19. Study details: Sites across the United States, Italy and Spain contributed samples from acute and convalescent COVID-19.

How the authors handled the data: Amplifying reference gene primers gave estimates of nucleated cell counts. Using immunoSEQ multiplex PCR, the repertoire was profiled, and TCRdb retains in-frame clones only, with some absent. V and J calls and clone size follow that table, whereas D and trimming were derived from the DNA. The repertoire holds fewer than 200,000 clones, with under 95% as singletons. Trimming shortened V by 5 bases and J by 7 bases, and 14 bases separated the two germline ends. The V gene's germline CDR1 is KGHDR and CDR2 SFDVKD. The length of the CDR3 is 14 residues. Sequenced material: peripheral blood. The sequence came from a man younger than 35 with COVID-19, enrolled during active disease. This chain links TRBV24-1 with TRBJ2-1; possibly TRBD1 for D (6 bases). Here the CDR3 reads CATSAPGQVNEQFF. CDR3 bases: TGTGCCACCAGTGCCCCGGGACAAGTAAATGAGCAGTTCTTC.